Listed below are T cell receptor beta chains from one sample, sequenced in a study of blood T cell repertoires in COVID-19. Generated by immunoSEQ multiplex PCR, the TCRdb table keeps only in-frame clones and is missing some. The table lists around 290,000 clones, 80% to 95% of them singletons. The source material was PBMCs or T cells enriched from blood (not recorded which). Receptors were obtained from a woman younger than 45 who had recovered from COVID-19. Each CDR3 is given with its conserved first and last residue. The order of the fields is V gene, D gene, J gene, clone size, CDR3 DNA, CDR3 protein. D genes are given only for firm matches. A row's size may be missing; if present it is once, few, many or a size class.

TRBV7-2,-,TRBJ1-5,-,TGTGCCAGCAGCTTATTTGGTCGATGGGGAGAAGATCAGCCCCAGCATTTT,CASSLFGRWGEDQPQHF
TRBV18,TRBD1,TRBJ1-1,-,TGTGCCAGCTCAAGGACAGGGGGGATGGCGCCTGAAGCTTTCTTT,CASSRTGGMAPEAFF
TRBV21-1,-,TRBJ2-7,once,TGTGCCAGCAGCCCCTTGGTGAAGAATCGGGGCGAGCAGTACTTC,CASSPLVKNRGEQYF
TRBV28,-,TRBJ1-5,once,TGTGCCAGCGTCCTGGGGGGGGAAAATCAGCCCCAGCATTTT,CASVLGGENQPQHF
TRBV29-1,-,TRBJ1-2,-,TGCAGCGTCGCGAGCTGGGGAGGGACGGATAACTATGGCTACACCTTC,CSVASWGGTDNYGYTF
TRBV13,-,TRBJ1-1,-,TGTGCCAGCAGGATAACTGGTTGGGGAGGGAGCACTGAAGCTTTCTTT,CASRITGWGGSTEAFF
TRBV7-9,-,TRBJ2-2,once,TGTGCCAGCAGCCCACGGGTCCAACCTAAGAACACCGGGGAGCTGTTTTTT,CASSPRVQPKNTGELFF
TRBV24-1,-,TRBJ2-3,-,TGTGCCACCAGTGATTTTAGCGCAGATACGCAGTATTTT,CATSDFSADTQYF
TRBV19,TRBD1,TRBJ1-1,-,TGTGCCAGTAGTAACAGGGGGCGAGGTACTGAAGCTTTCTTT,CASSNRGRGTEAFF
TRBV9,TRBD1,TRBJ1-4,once,TGTGCCAGCAGCCCCTCCGGGACAGGGAATGAAAAACTGTTTTTT,CASSPSGTGNEKLFF
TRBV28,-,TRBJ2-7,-,TGTGCCAGCAGTCCAACAGTCTACGAGCAGTACTTC,CASSPTVYEQYF
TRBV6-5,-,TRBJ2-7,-,TGTGCCAGCAGTTACGAACGACAGCCATCCTCCTACGAGCAGTACTTC,CASSYERQPSSYEQYF
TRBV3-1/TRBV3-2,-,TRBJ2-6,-,TGTGCCAGCAGCCGGCGGGACGGATCTGGGGCCAACGTCCTGACTTTC,CASSRRDGSGANVLTF
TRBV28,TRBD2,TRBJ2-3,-,TGTGCCAGCAGTTTTGGACTTGGGGGGGAGACAGATACGCAGTATTTT,CASSFGLGGETDTQYF
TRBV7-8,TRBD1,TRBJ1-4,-,TGTGCCAGCAGCTTAGTCCGGACAGGGGTTCTAACTAATGAAAAACTGTTTTTT,CASSLVRTGVLTNEKLFF